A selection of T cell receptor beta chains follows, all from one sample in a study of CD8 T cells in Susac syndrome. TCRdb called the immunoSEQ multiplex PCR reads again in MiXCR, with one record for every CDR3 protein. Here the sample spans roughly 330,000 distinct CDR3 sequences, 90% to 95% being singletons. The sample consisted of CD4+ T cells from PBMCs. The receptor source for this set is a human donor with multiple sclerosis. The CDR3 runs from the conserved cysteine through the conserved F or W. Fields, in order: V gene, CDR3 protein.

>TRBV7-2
CASSYRQGGSYEQYF
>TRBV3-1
CASSQGVSGGLQETQYF
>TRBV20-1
CSARLAGRETQYF
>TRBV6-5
CASSYSMGNDYGYTF
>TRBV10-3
CAISGTGVPSYNEQFF
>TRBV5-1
CASSSEIAGVYNEQFF
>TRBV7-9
CASSPAGTGGTYEQYF
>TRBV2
CASRPGLAGGAGELFF
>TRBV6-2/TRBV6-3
CASSKAGGRNQPQHF
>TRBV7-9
CASSPPGYEQFF
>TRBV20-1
CSARGLVAHYEQYF
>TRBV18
CASSPRSTQGEQFF
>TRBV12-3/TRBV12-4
CASGRQGRSYEQYF
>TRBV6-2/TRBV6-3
CASSYTGTLIAKNIQYF
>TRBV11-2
CASKGTGYEQYF
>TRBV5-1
CASSLDGGDGYTF
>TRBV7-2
CAKEKPTGIGANVLTF
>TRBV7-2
CASSSTWTGNTEAFF
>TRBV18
CASSAGLSGANVLTF
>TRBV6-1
CASSERGDRPNQPQHF
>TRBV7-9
CASSRTSRHQETQYF
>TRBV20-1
CSAWGGQGNYGYTF
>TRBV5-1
CASSFLDLSSDGYTF
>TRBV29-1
CSVEGQPDYNEQFF
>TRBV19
CASSTQGVDYGYTF
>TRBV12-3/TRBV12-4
CASSLLKTAVNEQFF
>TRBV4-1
CASSQTLRETQYF
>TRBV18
CASSPLDTLREQYF
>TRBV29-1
CSVEDLRDRTDTQYF
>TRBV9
CASSVGREALYEQYF
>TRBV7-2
CASSLVGQGYVQPQHF
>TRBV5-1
CASSLGQGANGYTF
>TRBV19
CASSSKTGVGNTIYF
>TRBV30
CAWSVVQGQSAFF
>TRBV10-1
CASSEQTGENTEAFF
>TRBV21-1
CASSASLDPGTDTQYF
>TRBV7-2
CASSLEPGAMNTEAFF
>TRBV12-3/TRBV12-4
CASSPRGTSGRVAGELFF
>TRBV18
CASSPGLAFDEQFF
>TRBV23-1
CASHRGQSAGEQYF
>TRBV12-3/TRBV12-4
CASSLASSGRASDTQYF
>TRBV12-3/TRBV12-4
CASTLGGLEDNEQFF
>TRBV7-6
CASSSYRMPSNYGYTF
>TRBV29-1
CSVRGGQGEKLFF
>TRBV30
CASQTQTSRAVDTQYF
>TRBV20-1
CSARDQRFGYTDTQYF
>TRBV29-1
CSVEETGGNTEAFF
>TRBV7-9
CASSSDGIYGYTF
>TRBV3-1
CASSQAGQPQHF
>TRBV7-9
CASSLRAGALQETQYF
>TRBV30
CAWSDDRRTEAFF
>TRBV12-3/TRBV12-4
CASNFGREYDEQYF
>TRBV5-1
CASGTGGAGTEAFF
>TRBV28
CASRADRIQETQYF
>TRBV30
CAWSVFGGDSPLHF